Listed here are 16 T cell receptor beta chains from one sample, sequenced in a study of shared clonotypes between healthy human individuals. Clones were sequenced by immunoSEQ multiplex PCR, and TCRdb holds only the in-frame ones, with some missing. The sample lists roughly 1,100,000 clones; 75% were seen once. The sequenced material came from memory CD4+ T cells sorted from blood. As for subset: CD45RA-negative fraction. The receptors here all came from a man younger than 30 in good health.

The chain joins TRBV11-2 to TRBJ2-3, with D hard to call. CDR3 size: 18 residues. The germline CDR1 and CDR2 sequences are SGHAT and FQNNGV. Deletions cut 6 bases from V and 0 bases from J, with 22 bases between. CDR3 region: CASRPPGSVRTSTDTQYF. DNA for the CDR3: TGTGCCAGCAGACCCCCGGGTTCCGTTAGAACTAGCACAGATACGCAGTATTTT.

This chain connects TRBV7-2 to TRBJ1-5; unclear D gene. The CDR3 has 15 residues. V lost 2 bases to trimming and J lost 0 bases, with 8 bases between them. The germline V gene has CDR1 SGHTA and CDR2 FQGNSA. The CDR3 DNA sequence: TGTGCCAGCAGCTTAACGGGGAGTAGCAATCAGCCCCAGCATTTT. It codes for CASSLTGSSNQPQHF.

This chain links TRBV25-1 with TRBJ1-5, with a weak D call TRBD1 (5 bases). The CDR3 totals 15 residues. Per the germline V gene, CDR1 is MGHDK and CDR2 is SYGVNS. Trimming left V 6 bases short and J 2 bases short, with 14 bases between. DNA of the CDR3: TGTGCCAGCAGAGCGGCCGGAGGGGGCAATCAGCCCCAGCATTTT. Its translation: CASRAAGGGNQPQHF.

This clone has only a few counts. V usage is TRBV11-3 and J usage is TRBJ2-5, with D unclear. In germline, CDR1 is SGHNT, CDR2 YENEEA. The CDR3 totals 11 residues. V shed 7 bases and J shed 4 bases, with 7 bases lying between them. The CDR3 region is CASTPRETQYF. The CDR3 DNA reads TGTGCCAGCACCCCGAGAGAGACCCAGTACTTC.

The chain uses TRBV5-4 and TRBJ2-1; 8 nucleotides align to TRBD1. The V segment lost 4 bases and the J segment 7 bases; nucleotides outside the gene matches: 13. Germline lookup yields CDR1 SGHNT and CDR2 YYREEE (reference sequence). This CDR3 comprises 16 residues. CDR3: CASSGAGQGITNEQFF. The DNA for the CDR3 is TGTGCCAGCAGCGGGGCCGGACAGGGAATCACGAATGAGCAGTTCTTC.

This clone was seen repeatedly, ten times or more. V and J are TRBV6-1 and TRBJ2-7, with D unresolved. CDR3 length: 12 residues. Germline loops: CDR1 MNHNS, CDR2 SASEGT. Trimming removed 3 bases from V and 6 bases from J, with 9 bases in between. The CDR3 is CASSDSGFEQYF. Here the CDR3 DNA reads TGTGCCAGCAGTGATTCTGGGTTCGAGCAGTACTTC.

This clone has only one observation. V and J are TRBV27 and TRBJ2-6, with 8 nucleotides matching TRBD1. The CDR3 has 15 residues. The V segment lost 10 bases and the J segment 2 bases; nucleotides outside the gene matches: 7. CDR1 is MNHEY and CDR2 is SMNVEV in the germline V gene (reference sequence). The CDR3 DNA reads TGTGCCACCGCCATACAGGGGGCTGGGGCCAACGTCCTGACTTTC. Its translation is CATAIQGAGANVLTF.

The chain joins TRBV28 to TRBJ2-7, with D perhaps TRBD1 (6 bases). CDR3 length: 13 residues. Trimming left V 6 bases short and J 7 bases short, with 16 bases between. The germline V gene has CDR1 MDHEN and CDR2 SYDVKM. The DNA of the CDR3 is TGTGCCAGCAGCGAAACAGGGACCTTGGAGCAGTACTTC. It specifies CASSETGTLEQYF.

This clone appeared many times. This sample includes further DNA sequences coding for the same CDR3. V and J are TRBV28 and TRBJ1-5, with D possibly TRBD1 on 6 matching bases. The CDR3 runs to 14 residues. CDR1 MDHEN and CDR2 SYDVKM come from the germline V gene. Trimming cost V 2 bases and J 1 base, with 6 bases left between them. CDR3 sequence reads: CASSLGGSNQPQHF. CDR3 in DNA: TGTGCCAGCAGTTTAGGGGGCAGCAATCAGCCCCAGCATTTT. The variable domain in full, with the rest retrieved from reference TRBV28 and TRBJ1-5, is DVKVTQSSRYLVKRTGEKVFLECVQDMDHENMFWYRQDPGLGLRLIYFSYDVKMKEKGDIPEGYSVSREKKERFSLILESASTNQTSMYLCASSLGGSNQPQHFGDGTRLSIL.

The gene calls are TRBV28 and TRBJ2-7; 7 positions agree with TRBD2. The CDR3 totals 13 residues. V was pared by 7 bases and J by 2 bases, with 5 bases of the junction left unmatched. Germline V gene data show CDR1 as MDHEN and CDR2 as SYDVKM. The CDR3 protein is CASNREVPYEQYF. The CDR3 coding sequence is TGTGCCAGCAACCGGGAGGTCCCCTACGAGCAGTACTTC. Together with reference TRBV28 and TRBJ2-7, the CDR3 gives the full variable domain: DVKVTQSSRYLVKRTGEKVFLECVQDMDHENMFWYRQDPGLGLRLIYFSYDVKMKEKGDIPEGYSVSREKKERFSLILESASTNQTSMYLCASNREVPYEQYFGPGTRLTVT.

As to this clone: Other DNA sequences from this sample encode an identical CDR3 as well. CDR3 sequence reads: CASSLNSNQPQHF. In DNA, the CDR3 is TGTGCCAGCAGCCTTAACTCGAATCAGCCCCAGCATTTT. This chain joins TRBV7-3 and TRBJ1-5; D call uncertain. V lost 5 bases to trimming and J lost 4 bases, with 9 bases between them. Per the germline V gene, CDR1 is SGHTA and CDR2 is FQGTGA. This CDR3 spans 13 amino acids. The full variable domain, in which reference TRBV7-3 and TRBJ1-5 provide the parts outside the CDR3, is GAGVSQTPSNKVTEKGKYVELRCDPISGHTALYWYRQSLGQGPEFLIYFQGTGAADDSGLPNDRFFAVRPEGSVSTLKIQRTERGDSAVYLCASSLNSNQPQHFGDGTRLSIL.

The genes are TRBV6-4 and TRBJ2-1; TRBD2 matches 11 bases. The CDR3 spans 15 residues. Germline CDR1 MRHNA, CDR2 SNTAGT. V lost 8 bases to trimming and J lost 5 bases; unmatched junction nucleotides: 8. CDR3 sequence: CASRPGTSGHNEQFF. The CDR3, as DNA: TGTGCCAGCCGACCCGGGACTAGCGGTCACAATGAGCAGTTCTTC.

This chain connects TRBV7-2 to TRBJ2-3, with 11 bases identical to TRBD2. The V segment lost 4 bases and the J segment 3 bases; nucleotides outside the gene matches: 6. The CDR3 extends over 16 amino acids. The germline V gene encodes CDR1 SGHTA and CDR2 FQGNSA. CDR3 DNA: TGTGCCAGCAGCTCCACTAGCGGGAGTAGTACAGATACGCAGTATTTT. Translation: CASSSTSGSSTDTQYF.

The V call is TRBV9, the J call TRBJ2-2; D gene uncertain. Germline-derived CDR1 and CDR2 are SGDLS and YYNGEE. Trimming took 4 bases from V and 6 from J, leaving 10 bases between them. This CDR3 is 13 amino acids long. In nucleotides, the CDR3 is TGTGCCAGCAGCATAGGACCGGCCGGGGAGCTGTTTTTT. It encodes CASSIGPAGELFF.

Only a few counts were recorded for this clone. Different DNA sequences within this sample yield the same CDR3. The chain is built from TRBV2 and TRBJ1-2, with D possibly matching TRBD1 (6 bases). Germline values: CDR1 SNHLY, CDR2 FYNNEI. Trimming left V 6 bases short and J 7 bases short, with 12 bases between. This CDR3 has 12 amino acids. CDR3 region: CASSARGSGYTF. The CDR3 nucleotides are TGTGCCAGCAGCGCCAGGGGAAGTGGCTACACCTTC.

This clone was counted once. The CDR3 coding sequence is TGTGCCAGCAGCAAGGGGGGAGGCACTGAAGCTTTCTTT. Amino acid sequence: CASSKGGGTEAFF. V is TRBV7-6 and J is TRBJ1-1; D perhaps matches TRBD1 (6 bases). The CDR3 contains 13 residues. V dropped 5 bases and J dropped 4 bases, with 11 bases sitting between them. Germline values: CDR1 SGHVS, CDR2 FNYEAQ.